Below, one T cell receptor (beta chain) is given with its context. Cohort 3 recovery required two negative PCRs, clearance, or symptom resolution. The sample originates from a study of blood T cell repertoires in COVID-19. Study details: The study drew acute and convalescent COVID-19 samples from the United States, Italy and Spain. PBMCs, B-cell-depleted T cells, or T cells provided the cDNA or gDNA that made up the material.

In germline, CDR1 is SGHRS, CDR2 YFSETQ. V lost 0 bases and J lost 10, with 11 bases in between. This CDR3 contains 14 residues. Some clones are missing from TCRdb's copy, which holds only in-frame ones; the method was immunoSEQ multiplex PCR. Counted here are some 250,000 clones, around 85% occurring once; the ten biggest clones make up around 1.8%. Sequenced input: PBMCs or T cells enriched from blood (not recorded which). This receptor was identified in a woman between 50 and 59 years old who had recovered from COVID-19. V usage is TRBV5-1 and J usage is TRBJ1-6; D call uncertain. CDR3 sequence (DNA): TGCGCCAGCAGCTTGGAGCCCCAAATCTCACCCCTCCACTTT. Its protein product is CASSLEPQISPLHF.